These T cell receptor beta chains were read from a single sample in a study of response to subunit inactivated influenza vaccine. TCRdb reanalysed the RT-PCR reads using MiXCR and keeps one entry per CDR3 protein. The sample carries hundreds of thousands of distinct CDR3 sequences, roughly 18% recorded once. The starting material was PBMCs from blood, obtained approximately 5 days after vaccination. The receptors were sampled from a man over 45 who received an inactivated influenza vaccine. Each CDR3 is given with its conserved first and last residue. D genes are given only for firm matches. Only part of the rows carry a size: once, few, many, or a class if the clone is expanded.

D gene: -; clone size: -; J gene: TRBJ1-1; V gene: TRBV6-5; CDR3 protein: CASSYSAQGDFGAEAFF; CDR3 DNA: TGTGCCAGCAGTTACTCCGCACAGGGAGATTTTGGTGCTGAAGCTTTCTTT
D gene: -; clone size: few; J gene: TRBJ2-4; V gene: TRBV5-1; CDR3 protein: CASSLASGAENIQYF; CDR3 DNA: TGCGCCAGCAGCTTGGCCTCAGGGGCCGAAAACATTCAGTACTTC
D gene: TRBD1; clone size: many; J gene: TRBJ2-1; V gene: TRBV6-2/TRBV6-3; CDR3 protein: CASSYSGTGWNEQFF; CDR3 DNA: TGTGCCAGCAGTTACTCGGGGACAGGGTGGAATGAGCAGTTCTTC
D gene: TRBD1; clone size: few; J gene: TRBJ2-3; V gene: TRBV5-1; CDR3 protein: CASSYTGGRGDTQYF; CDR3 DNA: TGCGCCAGCAGCTACACAGGGGGCCGGGGAGATACGCAGTATTTT
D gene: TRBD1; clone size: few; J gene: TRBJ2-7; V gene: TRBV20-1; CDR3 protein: CSARDPRTGTYEQYF; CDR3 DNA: TGCAGTGCTAGAGATCCCCGGACAGGGACCTACGAGCAGTACTTC
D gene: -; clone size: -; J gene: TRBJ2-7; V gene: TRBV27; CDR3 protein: CASSLSKWTLSSSYEQYF; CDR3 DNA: TGTGCCAGCAGTTTATCTAAATGGACCTTATCGAGCTCCTACGAGCAGTACTTC
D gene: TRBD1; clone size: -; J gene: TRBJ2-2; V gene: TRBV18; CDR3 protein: CASSLQAGTVNTGELFF; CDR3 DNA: TGTGCCAGCTCACTTCAAGCCGGGACAGTGAACACCGGGGAGCTGTTTTTT
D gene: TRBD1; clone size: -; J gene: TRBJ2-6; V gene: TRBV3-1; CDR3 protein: CASRMGQDGANVLTF; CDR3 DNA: TGTGCCAGCAGAATGGGACAGGATGGGGCCAACGTCCTGACTTTC
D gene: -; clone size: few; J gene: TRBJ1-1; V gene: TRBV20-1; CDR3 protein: CSARRGVDTEAFF; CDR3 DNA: TGCAGTGCTAGAAGGGGGGTTGATACTGAAGCTTTCTTT
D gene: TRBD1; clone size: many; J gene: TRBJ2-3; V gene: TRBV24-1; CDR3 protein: CATSDSLDRGQGDTQYF; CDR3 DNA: TGTGCCACCAGTGATTCGTTGGACAGGGGGCAAGGAGATACGCAGTATTTT
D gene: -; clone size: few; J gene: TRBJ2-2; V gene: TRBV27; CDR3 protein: CASSLHYSGTNTGELFF; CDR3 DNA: TGTGCCAGCAGTCTACATTATAGCGGAACGAACACCGGGGAGCTGTTTTTT
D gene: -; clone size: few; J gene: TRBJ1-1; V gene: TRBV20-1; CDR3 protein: CSVGKRVNTEAFF; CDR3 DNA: TGCAGTGTGGGCAAGCGAGTGAACACTGAAGCTTTCTTT
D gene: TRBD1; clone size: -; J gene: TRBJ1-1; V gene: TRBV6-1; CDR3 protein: CASSDRGAVNTEAFF; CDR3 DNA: TGTGCCAGCAGTGACAGGGGGGCAGTGAACACTGAAGCTTTCTTT
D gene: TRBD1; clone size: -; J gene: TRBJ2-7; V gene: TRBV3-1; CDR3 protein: CASSPSPGTVVSYEQYF; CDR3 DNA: TGTGCCAGCAGCCCTTCACCCGGGACAGTTGTTTCCTACGAGCAGTACTTC